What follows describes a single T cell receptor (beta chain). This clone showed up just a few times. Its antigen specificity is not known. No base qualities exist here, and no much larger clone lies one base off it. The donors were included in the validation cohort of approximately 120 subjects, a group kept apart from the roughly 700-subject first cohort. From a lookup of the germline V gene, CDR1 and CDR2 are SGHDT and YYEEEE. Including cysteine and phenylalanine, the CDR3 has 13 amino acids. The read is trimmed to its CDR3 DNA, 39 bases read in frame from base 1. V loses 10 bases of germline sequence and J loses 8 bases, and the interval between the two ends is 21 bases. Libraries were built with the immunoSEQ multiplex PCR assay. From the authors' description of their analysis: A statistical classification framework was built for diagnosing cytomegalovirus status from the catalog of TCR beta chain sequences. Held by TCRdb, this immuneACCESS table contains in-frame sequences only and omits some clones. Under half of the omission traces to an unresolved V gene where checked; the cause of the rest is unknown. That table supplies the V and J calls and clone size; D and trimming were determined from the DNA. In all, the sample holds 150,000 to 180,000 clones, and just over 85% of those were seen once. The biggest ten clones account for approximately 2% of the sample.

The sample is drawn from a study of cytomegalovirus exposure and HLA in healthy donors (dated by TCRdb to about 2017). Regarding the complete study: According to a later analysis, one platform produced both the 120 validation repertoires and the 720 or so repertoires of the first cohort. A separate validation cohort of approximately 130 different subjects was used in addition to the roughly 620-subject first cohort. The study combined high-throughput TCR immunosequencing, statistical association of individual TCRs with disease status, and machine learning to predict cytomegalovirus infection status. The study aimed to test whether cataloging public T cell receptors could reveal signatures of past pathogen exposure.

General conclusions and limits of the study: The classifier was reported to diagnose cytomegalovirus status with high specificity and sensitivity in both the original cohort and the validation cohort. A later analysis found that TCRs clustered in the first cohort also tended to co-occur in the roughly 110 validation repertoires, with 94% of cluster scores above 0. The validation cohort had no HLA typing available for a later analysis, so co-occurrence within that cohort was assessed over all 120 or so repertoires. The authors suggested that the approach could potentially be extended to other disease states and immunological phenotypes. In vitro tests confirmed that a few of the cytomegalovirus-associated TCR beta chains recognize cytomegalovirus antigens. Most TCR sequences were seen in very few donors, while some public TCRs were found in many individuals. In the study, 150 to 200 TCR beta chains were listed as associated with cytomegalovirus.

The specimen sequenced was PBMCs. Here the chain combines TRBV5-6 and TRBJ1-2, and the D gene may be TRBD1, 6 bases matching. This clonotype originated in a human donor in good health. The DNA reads TGTGCCGGAGCCTACAACAGGGTCCGGGGCTACACCTTC. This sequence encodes CAGAYNRVRGYTF. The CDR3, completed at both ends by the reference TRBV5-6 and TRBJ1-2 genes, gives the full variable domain DAGVTQSPTHLIKTRGQQVTLRCSPKSGHDTVSWYQQALGQGPQFIFQYYEEEERQRGNFPDRFSGHQFPNYSSELNVNALLLGDSALYLCAGAYNRVRGYTFGSGTRLTVV.